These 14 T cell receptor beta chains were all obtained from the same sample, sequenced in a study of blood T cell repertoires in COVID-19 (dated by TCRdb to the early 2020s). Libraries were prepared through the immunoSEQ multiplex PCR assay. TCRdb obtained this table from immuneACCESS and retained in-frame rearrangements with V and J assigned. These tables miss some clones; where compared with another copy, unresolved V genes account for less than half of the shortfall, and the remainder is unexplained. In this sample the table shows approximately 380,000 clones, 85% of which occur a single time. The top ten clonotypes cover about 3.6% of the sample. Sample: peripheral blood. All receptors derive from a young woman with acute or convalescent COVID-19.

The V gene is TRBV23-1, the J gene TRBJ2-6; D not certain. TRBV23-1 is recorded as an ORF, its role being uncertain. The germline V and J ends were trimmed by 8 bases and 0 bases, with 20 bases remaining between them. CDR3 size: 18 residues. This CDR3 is CASPAPRTLPSGANVLTF. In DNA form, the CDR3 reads TGCGCCAGCCCCGCCCCACGCACTCTCCCCTCTGGGGCCAACGTCCTGACTTTC.

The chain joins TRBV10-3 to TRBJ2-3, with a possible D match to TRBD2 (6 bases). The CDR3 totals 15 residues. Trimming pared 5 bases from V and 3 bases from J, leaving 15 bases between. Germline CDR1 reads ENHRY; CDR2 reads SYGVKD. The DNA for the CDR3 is TGTGCCATCAGTTATGGCGGGGAGGAGACAGATACGCAGTATTTT. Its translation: CAISYGGEETDTQYF.

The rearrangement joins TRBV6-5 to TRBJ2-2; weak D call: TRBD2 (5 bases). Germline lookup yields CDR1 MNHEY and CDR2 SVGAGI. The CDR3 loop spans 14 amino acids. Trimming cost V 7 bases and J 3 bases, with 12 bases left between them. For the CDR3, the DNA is TGTGCCAGCAACCTGAACGGGGACACCGGGGAGCTGTTTTTT. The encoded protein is CASNLNGDTGELFF.

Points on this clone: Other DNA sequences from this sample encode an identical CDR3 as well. The CDR3 region is CASSSVQGANTEAFF. The CDR3 coding sequence is TGTGCCAGCAGCTCAGTACAGGGGGCCAACACTGAAGCTTTCTTT. The chain carries TRBV7-9 and TRBJ1-1, with 9 positions matching TRBD1. This CDR3 has 15 residues. V gave up 4 bases and J gave up 2 bases; unmatched junction bases: 5. CDR1 is SEHNR and CDR2 is FQNEAQ in the germline V gene (reference sequence).

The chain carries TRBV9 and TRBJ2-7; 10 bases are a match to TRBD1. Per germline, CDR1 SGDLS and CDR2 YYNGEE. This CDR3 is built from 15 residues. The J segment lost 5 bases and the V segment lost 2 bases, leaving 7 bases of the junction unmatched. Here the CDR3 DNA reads TGTGCCAGCAGCGTCGGAGGGGGGACAGGGGACGAGCAGTACTTC. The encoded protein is CASSVGGGTGDEQYF.

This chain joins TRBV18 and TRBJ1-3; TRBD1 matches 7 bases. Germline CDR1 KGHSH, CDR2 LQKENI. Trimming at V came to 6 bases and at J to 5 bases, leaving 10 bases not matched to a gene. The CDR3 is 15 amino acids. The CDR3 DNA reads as TGTGCCAGCTCCGAACAGGGGAACGTGAGAAACACCATATATTTT. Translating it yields CASSEQGNVRNTIYF.

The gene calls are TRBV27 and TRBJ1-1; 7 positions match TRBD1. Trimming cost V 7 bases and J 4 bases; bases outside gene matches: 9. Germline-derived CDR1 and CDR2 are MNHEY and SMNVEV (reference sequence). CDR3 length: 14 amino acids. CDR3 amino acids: CASINRGGFTEAFF. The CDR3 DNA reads TGTGCCAGCATCAACAGGGGCGGGTTCACTGAAGCTTTCTTT.

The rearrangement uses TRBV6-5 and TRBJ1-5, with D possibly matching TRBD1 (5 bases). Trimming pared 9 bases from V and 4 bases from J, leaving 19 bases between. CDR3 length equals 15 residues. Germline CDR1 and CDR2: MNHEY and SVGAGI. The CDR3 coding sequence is TGTGCCAGTCGGGCGGGGCAGGGTAGGAATCAGCCCCAGCATTTT. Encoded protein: CASRAGQGRNQPQHF.

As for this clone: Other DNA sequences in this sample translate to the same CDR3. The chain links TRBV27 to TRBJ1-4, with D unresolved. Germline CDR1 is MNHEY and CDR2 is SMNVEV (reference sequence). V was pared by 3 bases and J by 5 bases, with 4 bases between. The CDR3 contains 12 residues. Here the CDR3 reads CASSFLNEKLFF. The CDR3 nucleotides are TGTGCCAGCAGTTTTCTGAATGAAAAACTGTTTTTT.

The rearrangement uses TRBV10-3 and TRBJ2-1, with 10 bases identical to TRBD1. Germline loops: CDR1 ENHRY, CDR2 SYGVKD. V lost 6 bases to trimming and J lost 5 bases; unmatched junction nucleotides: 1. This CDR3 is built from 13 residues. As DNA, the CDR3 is TGTGCCATCAGCGGGACAGGGGACAATGAGCAGTTCTTC. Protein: CAISGTGDNEQFF.

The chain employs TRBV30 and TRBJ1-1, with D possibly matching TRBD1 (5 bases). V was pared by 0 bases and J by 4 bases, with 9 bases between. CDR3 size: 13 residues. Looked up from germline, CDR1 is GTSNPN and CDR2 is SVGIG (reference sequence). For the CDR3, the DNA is TGTGCCTGGAGTGTCCAGGGCCCCACTGAAGCTTTCTTT. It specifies CAWSVQGPTEAFF.

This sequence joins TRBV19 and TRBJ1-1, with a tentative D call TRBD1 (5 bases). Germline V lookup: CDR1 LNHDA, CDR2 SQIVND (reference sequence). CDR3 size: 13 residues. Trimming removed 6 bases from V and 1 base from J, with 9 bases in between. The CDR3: CASSPTENTEAFF. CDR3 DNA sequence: TGTGCCAGTAGCCCGACAGAGAACACTGAAGCTTTCTTT.

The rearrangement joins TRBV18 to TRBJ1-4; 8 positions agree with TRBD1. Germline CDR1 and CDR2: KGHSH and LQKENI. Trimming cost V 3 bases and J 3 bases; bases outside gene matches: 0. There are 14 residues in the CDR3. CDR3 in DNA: TGTGCCAGCTCACCGGGACAGGCTAATGAAAAACTGTTTTTT. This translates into CASSPGQANEKLFF.

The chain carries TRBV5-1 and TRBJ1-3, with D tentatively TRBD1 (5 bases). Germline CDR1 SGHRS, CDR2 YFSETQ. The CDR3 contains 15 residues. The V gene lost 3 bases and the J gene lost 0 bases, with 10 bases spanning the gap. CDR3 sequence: CASSSTANSGNTIYF. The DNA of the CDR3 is TGCGCCAGCAGCTCGACAGCTAACTCTGGAAACACCATATATTTT.